This T cell receptor beta chain was captured by sequencing in a study of blood T cell repertoires in COVID-19. Method: immunoSEQ multiplex PCR; TCRdb's copy keeps in-frame clones and lacks some. Counted here are approximately 40,000 clones, about 85% occurring once; the ten biggest clones make up approximately 4.5%. V dropped 4 bases and J dropped 6; count of bases not matched to a gene: 5. This CDR3 spans 13 amino acids. The germline V gene encodes CDR1 SGHNT and CDR2 YYREEE (reference sequence). The origin of this receptor is a man between 60 and 75 years old with COVID-19, enrolled during active disease. Sequenced: peripheral blood. The rearrangement joins TRBV5-4 to TRBJ1-1; 8 bases map to TRBD1. CDR3 loop: CASSTPGQAEAFF. The CDR3 DNA sequence: TGTGCCAGCAGCACCCCGGGACAGGCTGAAGCTTTCTTT.